What follows is one TCR beta chain and its context. Antigen unknown. This record comes from a study of long-term antiretroviral therapy in people with HIV. Study-wide results and limits: Samples were collected from 2004 to 2017 under possibly less effective ART regimens. Clonal populations expanded prior to ART predominated within the repertoire at all time points.

They ran version v3.0 of the immunoSEQ assay at survey level. Sequencing was designed to cover 40,000-50,000 T-cell genomes in each sample. Profiled with immunoSEQ multiplex PCR; TCRdb holds only in-frame clones, not every one. Altogether some 33,000 clones are present, about 96% being singletons, with the ten largest covering roughly 2.5%. The samples, holding roughly 0.95-11 million cryopreserved PBMC, were thawed before DNA extraction was carried out. There are 13 residues in the CDR3. Germline values: CDR1 SGHDT, CDR2 YYEEEE. V was cut by 4 bases and J by 0 bases, with 7 bases left in between. The receptor was derived from a man aged 25 to 45 with HIV. Sequenced material: unsorted PBMCs, taken approximately 6.6 years after starting antiretroviral therapy. This chain uses TRBV5-6 with TRBJ1-1; D remains unclear. CDR3 amino acids: CASSVQLNTEAFF. CDR3 DNA: TGTGCCAGCAGCGTACAGCTGAACACTGAAGCTTTCTTT. Full variable domain (outside the CDR3, taken from reference TRBV5-6 and TRBJ1-1): DAGVTQSPTHLIKTRGQQVTLRCSPKSGHDTVSWYQQALGQGPQFIFQYYEEEERQRGNFPDRFSGHQFPNYSSELNVNALLLGDSALYLCASSVQLNTEAFFGQGTRLTVV.